This record concerns one T cell receptor (beta chain) sequence. Its antigen is still unknown. Germline V lookup: CDR1 MRHNA, CDR2 SNTAGT. Trimming cost V 6 bases and J 1 base; bases outside gene matches: 2. The CDR3 runs 14 residues. The data were taken from a study of cytomegalovirus exposure and HLA in healthy donors. Study results and limitations: Within the data, a cluster of highly shared sequence variants was likely a sequencing artifact. Researchers catalogued about 150 TCR beta chains as cytomegalovirus-associated.

Both 60 Vbeta primers and 13 Jbeta primers went into the PCR. Produced via immunoSEQ multiplex PCR; TCRdb's table is partial and in-frame only. The table includes 150,000 to 200,000 clones, roughly 68% detected once. The V call is TRBV6-4, the J call TRBJ2-1; TRBD2 matches at 8 bases. The receptor's source is a woman aged 25-40 years in good health and CMV-seronegative. The sequenced sample consisted of PBMCs. CDR3 DNA: TGTGCCAGCAGCGGGGGGGGGTCCTACAATGAGCAGTTCTTC. Translation: CASSGGGSYNEQFF.